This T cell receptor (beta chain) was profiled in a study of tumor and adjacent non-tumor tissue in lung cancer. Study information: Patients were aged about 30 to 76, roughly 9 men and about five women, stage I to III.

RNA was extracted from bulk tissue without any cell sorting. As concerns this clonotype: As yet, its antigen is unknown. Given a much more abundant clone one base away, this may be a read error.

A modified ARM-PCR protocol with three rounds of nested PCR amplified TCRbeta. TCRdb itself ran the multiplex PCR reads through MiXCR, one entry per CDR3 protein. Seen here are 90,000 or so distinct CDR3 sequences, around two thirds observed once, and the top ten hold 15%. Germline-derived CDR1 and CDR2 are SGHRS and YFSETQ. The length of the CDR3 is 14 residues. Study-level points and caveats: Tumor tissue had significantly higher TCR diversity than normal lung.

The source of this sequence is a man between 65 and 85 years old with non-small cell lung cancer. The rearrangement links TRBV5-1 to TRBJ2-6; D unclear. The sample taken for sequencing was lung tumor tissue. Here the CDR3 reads CPSSSRAGANVLTF. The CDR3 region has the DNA TGCCCCAGCAGCTCAAGAGCCGGGGCCAACGTCCTGACTTTC.